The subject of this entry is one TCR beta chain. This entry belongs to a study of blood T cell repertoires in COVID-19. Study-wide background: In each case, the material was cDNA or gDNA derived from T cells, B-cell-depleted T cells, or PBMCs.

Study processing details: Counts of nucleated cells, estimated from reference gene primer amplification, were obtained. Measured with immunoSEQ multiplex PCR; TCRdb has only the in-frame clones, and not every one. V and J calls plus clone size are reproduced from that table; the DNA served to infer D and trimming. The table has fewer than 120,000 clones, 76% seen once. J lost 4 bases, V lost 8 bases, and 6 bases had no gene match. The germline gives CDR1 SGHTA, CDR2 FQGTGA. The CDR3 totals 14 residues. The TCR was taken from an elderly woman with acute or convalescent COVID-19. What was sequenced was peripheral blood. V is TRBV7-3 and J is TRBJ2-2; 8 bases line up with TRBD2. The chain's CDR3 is CASGGGGFTGELFF. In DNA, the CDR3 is TGTGCCAGCGGAGGCGGGGGGTTCACCGGGGAGCTGTTTTTT.